The 6 T cell receptor beta chains presented below share a single source sample, sequenced in a study of lymphopenia after photon versus proton radiotherapy. Repertoires were generated with immunoSEQ multiplex PCR, while TCRdb's copy carries only in-frame clones and drops some. The sample lists about 35,000 clones; about 93% were seen once. The specimen was peripheral blood, collected from a patient treated with photon-based radiotherapy. These TCRs come from a man in his sixties with cholangiocarcinoma.

The chain links TRBV29-1 to TRBJ2-1, with unresolved D. Per the germline V gene, CDR1 is SQVTM and CDR2 is ANQGSEA. Trimming left V 3 bases short and J 9 bases short, with 12 bases between. This CDR3 has 12 residues. The CDR3 DNA follows: TGCAGCGTTGATCGCCTAGGCGGTGAGCAGTTCTTC. Translated: CSVDRLGGEQFF.

The chain couples TRBV5-1 to TRBJ2-2, with TRBD2 matching 8 bases. V lost 1 base to trimming and J lost 4 bases; unmatched junction nucleotides: 6. Germline loops: CDR1 SGHRS, CDR2 YFSETQ. This CDR3 region has 16 residues. The CDR3 sequence: CASSLRLAGRTGELFF. In nucleotides, the CDR3 is TGCGCCAGCAGCTTGCGGCTAGCGGGTCGCACCGGGGAGCTGTTTTTT.

The rearrangement joins TRBV10-3 to TRBJ2-1, with D perhaps matching TRBD1 (5 bases). Germline CDR1 and CDR2: ENHRY and SYGVKD. V was pared by 5 bases and J by 2 bases, with 10 bases between. The CDR3 loop spans 14 amino acids. The CDR3 DNA sequence: TGTGCCATCAGTAATGGGGCTGCCTACAATGAGCAGTTCTTC. This gives the protein CAISNGAAYNEQFF.

The gene calls are TRBV18 and TRBJ1-6; possibly TRBD1 for D (5 bases). The CDR3 loop spans 15 amino acids. V lost 4 bases, J lost 6 bases, and 13 bases lay in between. The germline CDR1 and CDR2 sequences are KGHSH and LQKENI. DNA of the CDR3: TGTGCCAGCTCACTATCAGTCGACAGTAATTCACCCCTCCACTTT. Translated: CASSLSVDSNSPLHF.

This sequence joins TRBV7-2 and TRBJ1-6; 8 nucleotides match TRBD1. The CDR3 covers 18 residues. Per germline, CDR1 SGHTA and CDR2 FQGNSA. The V and J ends lost 1 base and 11 bases, in that order; junction bases with no gene match: 16. CDR3 residues: CASSLGLPGTGDFPPLHF. In DNA, the CDR3 is TGTGCCAGCAGCTTAGGCCTTCCTGGGACAGGAGATTTTCCACCCCTCCACTTT.

This clone was observed a single time. The same CDR3 is also encoded by other DNA sequences in this sample. J is TRBJ1-1 and V is TRBV9, with no clear D. V shed 4 bases and J shed 0 bases, with 7 bases lying between them. CDR1 SGDLS and CDR2 YYNGEE come from the germline V gene. The CDR3 has 13 amino acids. CDR3 sequence: CASSFTVNTEAFF. The CDR3 DNA reads as TGTGCCAGCAGCTTTACGGTGAACACTGAAGCTTTCTTT.